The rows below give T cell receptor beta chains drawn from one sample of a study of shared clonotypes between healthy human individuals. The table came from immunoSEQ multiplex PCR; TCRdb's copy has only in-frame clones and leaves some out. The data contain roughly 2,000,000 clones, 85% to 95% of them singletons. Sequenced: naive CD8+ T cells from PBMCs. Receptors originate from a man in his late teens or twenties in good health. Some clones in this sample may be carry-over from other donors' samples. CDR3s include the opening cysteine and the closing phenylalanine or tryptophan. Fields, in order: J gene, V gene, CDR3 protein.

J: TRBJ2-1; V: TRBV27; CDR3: CASSHPYNEQFF
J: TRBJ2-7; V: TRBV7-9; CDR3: CASSFMGKRELGEQYF
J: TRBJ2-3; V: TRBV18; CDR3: CASSPYRGLEDTQYF
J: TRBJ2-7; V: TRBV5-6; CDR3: CASSLGRRGTHSYEQYF
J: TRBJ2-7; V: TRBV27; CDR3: CASGAGTGTYEQYF
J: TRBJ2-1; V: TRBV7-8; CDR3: CASSLQGADQFF
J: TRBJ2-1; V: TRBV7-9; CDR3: CAIRGLAGINEQFF
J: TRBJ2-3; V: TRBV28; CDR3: CASSLMGTGDTQYF
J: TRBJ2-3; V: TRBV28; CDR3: CASAPLAALEDTQYF
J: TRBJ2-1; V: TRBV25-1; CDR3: CASSEWTGGSDEQFF
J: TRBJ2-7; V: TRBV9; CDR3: CASSVATGNYEQYF
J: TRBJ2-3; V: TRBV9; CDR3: CASSVGLWSTDTQYF
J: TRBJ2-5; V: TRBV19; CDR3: CASSIGYETQYF
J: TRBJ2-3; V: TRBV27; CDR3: CASSFSSISKRYTDTQYF
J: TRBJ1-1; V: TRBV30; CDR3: CAWRWGSGAFF
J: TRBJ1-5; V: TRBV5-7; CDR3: CASSSIQGVSNQPQHF
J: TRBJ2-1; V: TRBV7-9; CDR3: CASSHSGTGGEEQFF
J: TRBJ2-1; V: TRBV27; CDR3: CASRGHTYNEQFF
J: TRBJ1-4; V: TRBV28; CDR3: CASSQLVPRGNEKLFF
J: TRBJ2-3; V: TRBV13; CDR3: CASSLGGLAGDTQYF
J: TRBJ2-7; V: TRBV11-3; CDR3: CASSFGQGSLVSEQYF
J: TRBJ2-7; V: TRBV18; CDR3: CASSPGQGLYEQYF
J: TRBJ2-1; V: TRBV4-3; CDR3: CASSPFFLGEDNEQFF
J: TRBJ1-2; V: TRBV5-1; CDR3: CASSLGDVYGYTF